The next 31 T cell receptor beta chains were all read from a single sample in a study of lung T cells in sarcoidosis with Löfgren's syndrome. Each CDR3 protein gets one entry after TCRdb re-called the reads with MiXCR. The sample lists more than 8,500 distinct CDR3 sequences; less than 20% were seen once. Sequencing was done on a sample of CD4+ T cells from bronchoalveolar lavage. Receptors were obtained from a human donor with sarcoidosis (Löfgren's syndrome or another form), or a control subject (not recorded which).

This clonotype was seen a single time. A junction end diverges from the germline sequence, so it may reflect a read error. J is TRBJ2-1 and V is TRBV20-1; D call uncertain. The germline V gene encodes CDR1 DFQATT and CDR2 SNEGSKA (reference sequence). CDR3 size: 15 residues. The CDR3 nucleotides are TGCAGTGCTAAAGATTGGAGAACGGAATACAATGAGCAGTTCTTT. It encodes CSAKDWRTEYNEQFF.

At least ten counts were recorded for this clonotype. V and J are TRBV14 and TRBJ2-7; D perhaps matches TRBD2 (6 bases). CDR1 is SGHDN and CDR2 is FVKESK in the germline V gene. The CDR3 has 14 residues. V was pared by 4 bases and J by 2 bases, with 12 bases between. CDR3 amino acids: CASSRGTSPYEQYF. The CDR3 DNA sequence: TGTGCCAGCAGCCGCGGGACCTCCCCCTACGAGCAGTACTTC.

This clonotype was found a few times. The chain couples TRBV6-2 or TRBV6-3 to TRBJ2-7; 8 bases align to TRBD2. Per the germline V gene, CDR1 is MNHEY and CDR2 is SVGEGT. This CDR3 has 15 amino acids. V lost 10 bases and J lost 3; bases outside the gene matches: 14. The CDR3 sequence: CATRKPGLVSYEQYF. CDR3 DNA sequence: TGTGCCACCAGGAAGCCGGGACTAGTGAGCTACGAGCAGTACTTC.

This clonotype was counted many times. The chain couples TRBV12-3 or TRBV12-4 to TRBJ1-2; D is ambiguous. Trimming took off 3 bases at V and 11 bases at J, with 16 bases between the two ends. The CDR3 is made up of 13 amino acids. The CDR3 region has the DNA TGTGCCAGCAGTTTGAGCTGGGGAGGGATTTACACCTTC. This sequence encodes CASSLSWGGIYTF.

This clonotype is medium-sized. The chain recombines TRBV7-8 with TRBJ1-1, with D maybe TRBD1 (6 bases). Per the germline V gene, CDR1 is SGHVS and CDR2 is FQNEAQ. V dropped 5 bases and J dropped 5 bases, with 9 bases sitting between them. CDR3 size: 12 residues. The CDR3 DNA reads as TGTGCCAGCAGCATACAGGGAACTGAAGCTTTCTTT. Translation: CASSIQGTEAFF.

By its share, this clonotype is medium-sized. The V call is TRBV20-1, the J call TRBJ1-1; D uncertain. Germline values: CDR1 DFQATT, CDR2 SNEGSKA (reference sequence). V lost 0 bases, J lost 10 bases, and 12 bases lay in between. This CDR3 region has 12 residues. CDR3: CSARDQTLAAFF. In nucleotides, the CDR3 is TGCAGTGCTAGAGATCAGACTTTGGCAGCTTTCTTT.

The CDR3 DNA is TGTGCCAGCCGACTGGACTCCTACAATGAGTGGTTCTTC. It encodes CASRLDSYNEWFF. The chain combines TRBV6-2 or TRBV6-3 with TRBJ2-1, with TRBD2 as a possible D gene (5 bases). In germline, CDR1 is MNHEY, CDR2 SVGEGT. The CDR3 covers 13 residues. The V gene lost 8 bases and the J gene lost 15 bases, with 23 bases spanning the gap.

This clonotype was seen ten or more times. This chain uses TRBV7-2 with TRBJ2-7, with 9 bases lining up with TRBD2. The CDR3 is 17 residues long. The germline V gene has CDR1 SGHTA and CDR2 FQGNSA. Trimming at V came to 2 bases and at J to 3 bases, leaving 11 bases not matched to a gene. The CDR3 DNA follows: TGTGCCAGCAGCTTATTCTCTAGCGGGGCGATAAACTACGAGCAGTACTTC. Protein product: CASSLFSSGAINYEQYF.

This clonotype was seen repeatedly, ten times or more. This chain links TRBV20-1 with TRBJ2-5; no reliable D call. Deletions cut 1 base from V and 4 bases from J, with 7 bases between. The CDR3 contains 12 residues. Germline CDR1 and CDR2: DFQATT and SNEGSKA (reference sequence). CDR3 amino acids: CSARGVGETQYF. The CDR3 DNA sequence: TGCAGTGCTAGAGGGGTTGGAGAGACCCAGTACTTC.

V and J are TRBV7-9 and TRBJ2-5, with TRBD2 matching over 7 bases. There are 16 residues in the CDR3. Germline values: CDR1 SEHNR, CDR2 FQNEAQ (reference sequence). Trimming took 6 bases from V and 0 from J; bases not matched to a gene: 10. The CDR3 bases are TGTGCCAGCAGTCCGGGACTAAATACCTACCAAGAGACCCAGTACTTC. This translates into CASSPGLNTYQETQYF.

This clonotype has a count of ten or more. The junction departs from germline at one end; a sequencing error may be responsible. The chain joins TRBV6-1 to TRBJ2-3, with D maybe TRBD2 (5 bases). Germline CDR1 and CDR2: MNHNS and SASEGT. The CDR3 spans 15 residues. The DNA for the CDR3 is TGTGCCAGCGGTGAGGGTCGGTGGAGCACAGATACGCAGTATTTT. Residues: CASGEGRWSTDTQYF.

By share, this clonotype counts as medium-sized. The rearrangement links TRBV20-1 to TRBJ2-7; D is unclear. The CDR3 is 12 amino acids. The germline CDR1 and CDR2 sequences are DFQATT and SNEGSKA (reference sequence). Deletions cut 1 base from V and 0 bases from J, with 4 bases between. The CDR3 sequence: CSARASSYEQYF. DNA for the CDR3: TGCAGTGCTAGAGCCTCCTCCTACGAGCAGTACTTC.

This clonotype was observed many times. J is TRBJ2-1 and V is TRBV28; 8 bases agree with TRBD2. CDR1 is MDHEN, CDR2 SYDVKM, per germline. The CDR3 is made up of 16 amino acids. The trim removed 1 base at V and 9 bases at J, leaving 11 bases unmatched. The DNA of the CDR3 is TGTGCCAGCAGTTTATCACTAGCGGCTAAGATTGGTGAGCAGTTCTTC. This encodes CASSLSLAAKIGEQFF.

A word on this clonotype: At one end, the junction sequence differs from germline, possibly due to a read error. The genes are TRBV7-6 and TRBJ2-3; D is uncertain. Looked up from germline, CDR1 is SGHVS and CDR2 is FNYEAQ. The CDR3 sequence is 15 residues long. CDR3 protein: CACSLRGDSTDTQYF. The CDR3 coding sequence is TGTGCCTGCAGCTTGCGCGGAGACAGCACAGATACGCAGTATTTT.

Notes on this clonotype: At one end, the junction sequence differs from germline, possibly due to a read error. The V call is TRBV20-1, the J call TRBJ2-5; a weak D match, TRBD2 (6 bases). This CDR3 has 12 amino acids. Per germline, CDR1 DFQATT and CDR2 SNEGSKA (reference sequence). The CDR3 coding sequence is TGCAGTGCTGGAGCCCGCGGGGAGACCCAGTGCTTC. Protein sequence: CSAGARGETQCF.

The chain links TRBV7-2 to TRBJ1-5, with 7 bases fitting TRBD1. Germline-derived CDR1 and CDR2 are SGHTA and FQGNSA. This CDR3 has 15 amino acids. V was clipped by 5 bases and J by 6 bases; unmatched bases: 10. CDR3 DNA: TGTGCCAGCAGCCGAGGTGGAGGGGGCGTTCAGCCCCAGCATTTT. Translating it yields CASSRGGGGVQPQHF.

Regarding this clonotype: The CDR3 ends on some other residue instead of the conserved phenylalanine or tryptophan, so this is likely a read error. The chain links TRBV11-2 to TRBJ2-3; either TRBD1 or TRBD2 may fit D (5 bases each). Looked up from germline, CDR1 is SGHAT and CDR2 is FQNNGV. The CDR3 covers 15 residues. The CDR3 nucleotides are TGTGCCAACAGCTGGCGGATGGGGGTTAATCATACGCAGTATTTA. It codes for CANSWRMGVNHTQYL.

The genes are TRBV24-1 and TRBJ2-1, with a possible D match to TRBD2 (6 bases). The CDR3 runs to 15 residues. Germline CDR1 and CDR2: KGHDR and SFDVKD. Trimming took off 9 bases at V and 0 bases at J, with 14 bases between the two ends. CDR3 region: CATDDLRGSYNEQFF. Written as DNA, the CDR3 is TGTGCCACCGATGATTTGCGGGGCTCCTACAATGAGCAGTTCTTC.

This clonotype was detected a few times. The chain uses TRBV11-2 and TRBJ2-1; TRBD2 matches 10 bases. With 4 bases clipped from V and 7 bases from J, the junction kept 7 bases outside the gene matches. Germline V gene lookup returns CDR1 SGHAT and CDR2 FQNNGV. The CDR3 has 15 amino acids. CDR3 amino acids: CASSWRSGGKNEQFF. CDR3 nucleotides: TGTGCCAGCAGCTGGCGTAGCGGGGGGAAAAATGAGCAGTTCTTC. The variable domain in full, with the rest retrieved from reference TRBV11-2 and TRBJ2-1, is EAGVAQSPRYKIIEKRQSVAFWCNPISGHATLYWYQQILGQGPKLLIQFQNNGVVDDSQLPKDRFSAERLKGVDSTLKIQPAKLEDSAVYLCASSWRSGGKNEQFFGPGTRLTVL.

This clonotype was seen at least ten times. The chain uses TRBV3-1 and TRBJ2-7; 7 nucleotides agree with TRBD2. Trimming took 2 bases from V and 3 from J; bases not matched to a gene: 4. The CDR3 is 14 residues long. In germline, CDR1 is LGHDT, CDR2 YNNKEL (reference sequence). The CDR3 coding sequence is TGTGCCAGCAGCCAAACGGGAGGAGACTACGAGCAGTACTTC. This encodes CASSQTGGDYEQYF.

This clonotype was detected ten times or more. V gene TRBV28 combines with J gene TRBJ1-6; D remains ambiguous. The germline V and J ends were trimmed by 6 bases and 2 bases, with 14 bases remaining between them. CDR1 is MDHEN, CDR2 SYDVKM, per germline. This CDR3 has 16 residues. The CDR3 here is CASRLGGFTYNSPLHF. DNA of the CDR3: TGTGCCAGCAGGCTGGGTGGGTTCACCTATAATTCACCCCTCCACTTT.

This clonotype showed up just a few times. Possible read error: a much larger clone is one base away. The chain joins TRBV3-1 to TRBJ1-1; 8 nucleotides agree with TRBD1. This CDR3 has 16 residues. Germline CDR1 reads LGHDT; CDR2 reads YNNKEL (reference sequence). DNA of the CDR3: TGTGCCAGCAGCCCCCAAACAGGGGGGATGAGCACTAAAGCTTTCTTT. Residues: CASSPQTGGMSTKAFF. Complete variable domain (other parts from reference TRBV3-1 and TRBJ1-1): DTAVSQTPKYLVTQMGNDKSIKCEQNLGHDTMYWYKQDSKKFLKIMFSYNNKELIINETVPNRFSPKSPDKAHLNLHINSLELGDSAVYFCASSPQTGGMSTKAFFGQGTRLTVV.

This clonotype was counted ten times or more. The J gene is TRBJ2-1, the V gene TRBV20-1, with 8 bases lining up with TRBD1. J was trimmed by 10 bases and V by 7 bases; bases with no gene match: 15. Germline loops: CDR1 DFQATT, CDR2 SNEGSKA (reference sequence). The CDR3 is made up of 14 amino acids. The CDR3 loop reads CSVGTGPGRGEQFF. The CDR3 DNA sequence: TGCAGTGTGGGGACAGGCCCTGGTCGAGGGGAGCAGTTCTTC.

Points on this clonotype: A much larger clonotype is one base distant, so this may be a read error. The conserved closing phenylalanine or tryptophan is absent in this CDR3, likely reflecting a read error. V usage is TRBV2 and J usage is TRBJ2-5; the match to TRBD2 covers 7 bases. Germline V gene sequence: CDR1 SNHLY, CDR2 FYNNEI. The length of the CDR3 is 15 residues. J gave up 3 bases and V 3 bases, and 7 bases lay outside the gene matches. The DNA for the CDR3 is TGTGCCAGCAGTGACTGGATGGGAGGGAAAGAGACCCAGTACCTC. Translation: CASSDWMGGKETQYL.

This clonotype is medium-sized within its sample. The V and J genes are TRBV6-1 and TRBJ1-6; the match to TRBD1 covers 7 bases. Germline loops: CDR1 MNHNS, CDR2 SASEGT. The CDR3 consists of 14 residues. With 5 bases clipped from V and 7 bases from J, the junction kept 5 bases outside the gene matches. The CDR3 loop reads CASSMTGKNSPLHF. CDR3 coding DNA: TGTGCCAGCAGTATGACAGGGAAAAATTCACCCCTCCACTTT.

This clonotype was seen at least ten times. In DNA form, the CDR3 reads TGTGCCAGCAGTGACCACAGGGTTGGAAACACCATATATTTT. Amino acid sequence: CASSDHRVGNTIYF. The genes are TRBV6-1 and TRBJ1-3, with D tentatively TRBD1 (6 bases). Between the trimmed V and J ends, which lost 3 bases and 3 bases, there was a span of 9 bases. Germline lookup yields CDR1 MNHNS and CDR2 SASEGT. CDR3 length: 14 residues.

A note on this clonotype: Since a much larger clone is just one base distant, this may be a read error. The chain carries TRBV27 and TRBJ2-7; 7 nucleotides line up with TRBD1. Unmatched junction bases numbered 14, after V lost 6 bases and J lost 6 bases. Germline loops: CDR1 MNHEY, CDR2 SMNVEV (reference sequence). The CDR3 spans 15 residues. As DNA, the CDR3 is TGTGCCAGCAGGGGTCTTGGCGAGGGGGCAACCGAGCAGTACTTC. Its translation is CASRGLGEGATEQYF.

The table lists this clonotype with many counts. Given a much more abundant clone one base away, this may be a read error. For the CDR3, the DNA is TGTGCCATCAGTGGATCCGGGACTAGATTCCTAGATACGCAGTATTTT. Encoded protein: CAISGSGTRFLDTQYF. V usage is TRBV10-3 and J usage is TRBJ2-3; 8 bases are shared with TRBD2. Germline values: CDR1 ENHRY, CDR2 SYGVKD. With 4 bases clipped from V and 5 bases from J, the junction kept 11 bases outside the gene matches. The CDR3 spans 16 residues.

This clonotype showed up many times. The chain recombines TRBV2 with TRBJ2-3, with 7 positions matching TRBD1. This CDR3 has 16 residues. Germline assignment: CDR1 SNHLY and CDR2 FYNNEI. With V trimmed by 5 bases and J by 4 bases, 12 bases remained unmatched. CDR3 nucleotides: TGTGCCAGCAGTCCGAACAGGGTGCAGGGGGCAGATACGCAGTATTTT. Translating gives CASSPNRVQGADTQYF.

V gene TRBV4-1 combines with J gene TRBJ2-3; perhaps TRBD1 as D (6 bases). Germline CDR1 reads MGHRA; CDR2 reads YSYEKL. V was cut by 1 base and J by 6 bases, with 17 bases left in between. The CDR3 loop spans 16 amino acids. The CDR3 here is CASSQGLGALTDTQYF. In DNA, the CDR3 is TGCGCCAGCAGCCAAGGTTTGGGGGCCCTCACGGATACGCAGTATTTT.

This clonotype was seen ten or more times. V usage is TRBV19 and J usage is TRBJ1-1; D not certain. This CDR3 comprises 13 residues. Germline V lookup: CDR1 LNHDA, CDR2 SQIVND (reference sequence). V lost 10 bases and J 2 bases, leaving 14 bases between the germline ends. CDR3 coding DNA: TGTGCCACCTCAGCCGAAGTAAACACTGAAGCTTTCTTT. This gives the protein CATSAEVNTEAFF. The full variable domain, in which reference TRBV19 and TRBJ1-1 provide the parts outside the CDR3, is DGGITQSPKYLFRKEGQNVTLSCEQNLNHDAMYWYRQDPGQGLRLIYYSQIVNDFQKGDIAEGYSVSREKKESFPLTVTSAQKNPTAFYLCATSAEVNTEAFFGQGTRLTVV.